This entry describes one T cell receptor (beta chain). V was pared by 1 base and J by 4 bases, with 8 bases between. The CDR3 runs 15 residues. CDR1 SGHTA and CDR2 FQGTGA come from the germline V gene. The sample comes from a study of CD8 T cells in Susac syndrome. About the research overall: Patients with Susac syndrome had blood drawn and were at that point therapy-naive, on corticosteroids, or on intravenous immunoglobulin alone.

Random-hexamer reverse transcription was applied to about 0.5 to 1 ug RNA. The TCR beta CDR3 was amplified by immunoSEQ multiplex PCR across 54 Vbeta, 13 Jbeta. MiXCR, applied by TCRdb to the immunoSEQ multiplex PCR reads, yields one record per CDR3 protein. Here the sample spans 200,000 to 250,000 distinct CDR3 sequences, over 90% being singletons. Sequenced input: CD4+ T cells from PBMCs. The chain links TRBV7-3 to TRBJ2-6; the D is unclear. This TCR derives from a human donor with Susac syndrome. CDR3 nucleotides: TGTGCCAGCAGCTTAAGCAAATCCGGGGCCAACGTCCTGACTTTC. As protein: CASSLSKSGANVLTF.